This T cell receptor beta chain was recovered during a study of tumor-infiltrating lymphocytes in primary liver carcinoma. CDR1 and CDR2 from the germline V gene are SGHNT and YENEEA. The CDR3 length is 13 residues. Trimming removed 3 bases from V and 6 bases from J, with 12 bases in between. Blood RNA was derived from unsorted whole blood, and germline DNA was extracted too. TCR beta cDNA was prepared out of roughly 520 ng total RNA by means of a constant-region primer. Slightly modified ARM-PCR with three nested multiplex PCR rounds yielded TCR beta libraries. TRBV1-TRBV30 forward primers paired with a C-beta reverse primer were used in the first two PCR rounds, which ran approximately 11 cycles each. TCRdb analysed the multiplex PCR reads with MiXCR anew, one entry per CDR3 protein. Of 310,000 or so distinct CDR3 sequences in the sample, around 60% are singletons; the top ten hold roughly 6.5%.

The chain combines TRBV11-3 with TRBJ2-7; D may be TRBD1 (5 bases). Input material: peripheral blood. The receptor was derived from a man between 40 and 49 years old with primary liver carcinoma and hepatitis B virus infection. The CDR3, as DNA: TGTGCCAGCAGCTTTCGAAGGGGCTCCGAGCAGTACTTC. It yields the protein CASSFRRGSEQYF.